The next 18 T cell receptor beta chains were all read from a single sample in a study of T cells in Graves' hyperthyroidism and ophthalmopathy (dated 2019 in TCRdb). The receptor library was made with multiplex PCR. Sequencing instrument: Illumina HiSeq 2000. The TCR beta CDR3 regions were amplified from RNA transcripts. The TCR CDR3 was subjected to a first round of RT-PCR using the HTBI primer set and the Qiagen OneStep RT-PCR kit. In TCRdb, the public reads were trimmed at Q25 with fastp and aligned with MiXCR, with productive beta chains retained. Identical CDR3 protein sequences are pooled into one entry, listed with their most common genes and DNA. In this sample the table shows approximately 610,000 distinct CDR3 sequences, roughly 14% of which occur a single time. The ten largest clones capture 4.3% of the sample. Source material: blood. Receptors originate from a woman in her forties with Graves' ophthalmopathy.

The genes are TRBV28 and TRBJ2-2; D is unresolved. Germline V gene sequence: CDR1 MDHEN, CDR2 SYDVKM. The CDR3 has 14 amino acids. The ends were cut back, 1 base at V and 3 bases at J, with 6 bases in the middle. The CDR3 coding sequence is TGTGCCAGCAGTTTATTTACTTACACCGGGGAGCTGTTTTTT. This encodes CASSLFTYTGELFF.

This clonotype is a singleton in its sample. The chain has TRBV20-1 and TRBJ1-2; 8 bases fit TRBD1. Germline lookup yields CDR1 DFQATT and CDR2 SNEGSKA (reference sequence). This CDR3 is built from 13 residues. V was pared by 0 bases and J by 7 bases, with 4 bases of the junction left unmatched. CDR3 DNA sequence: TGCAGTGCTAGAGATCGAGACAGGGGTGGCTACACCTTC. This sequence encodes CSARDRDRGGYTF.

This clonotype was found many times. The chain employs TRBV11-1 and TRBJ1-2, with TRBD1 matching 8 bases. The CDR3 has 17 residues. Trimming at V came to 5 bases and at J to 8 bases, leaving 19 bases not matched to a gene. Germline V gene data show CDR1 as SGHAT and CDR2 as FQDESV (reference sequence). Written as DNA, the CDR3 is TGTGCCAGCAGCCCTGACAGGGGTAAAGGAATGGGATACGGCTACACCTTC. Protein sequence: CASSPDRGKGMGYGYTF. Full variable domain (outside the CDR3, taken from reference TRBV11-1 and TRBJ1-2): EAEVAQSPRYKITEKSQAVAFWCDPISGHATLYWYRQILGQGPELLVQFQDESVVDDSQLPKDRFSAERLKGVDSTLKIQPAELGDSAMYLCASSPDRGKGMGYGYTFGSGTRLTVV.

This clonotype has only a few counts. The chain employs TRBV27 and TRBJ2-5; no clear D. The germline V gene has CDR1 MNHEY and CDR2 SMNVEV (reference sequence). This CDR3 is built from 15 residues. V shed 6 bases and J shed 2 bases, with 16 bases lying between them. CDR3 nucleotide sequence: TGTGCCAGCAGCCGCGCAGGAGCGAAACAAGAGACCCAGTACTTC. Amino acids: CASSRAGAKQETQYF.

This clonotype was counted at least ten times. This chain connects TRBV20-1 to TRBJ1-1; unclear D gene. V was cut by 4 bases and J by 0 bases, with 3 bases left in between. The CDR3 has 11 residues. Germline CDR1 DFQATT, CDR2 SNEGSKA (reference sequence). In nucleotides, the CDR3 is TGCAGTGCTATCCTGAACACTGAAGCTTTCTTT. Translation gives CSAILNTEAFF.

This clonotype occurred a few times. This chain uses TRBV4-1 with TRBJ1-1, with D tentatively TRBD1 (6 bases). Trimming left V 2 bases short and J 6 bases short, with 16 bases between. The CDR3 runs to 15 residues. The germline gives CDR1 MGHRA, CDR2 YSYEKL. Here the CDR3 reads CASSQSQGGKPEAFF. The DNA of the CDR3 is TGCGCCAGCAGCCAATCCCAAGGGGGGAAGCCTGAAGCTTTCTTT.

The sample holds a few counts of this clonotype. With a much larger clone just one base away, this may be a read error. The V call is TRBV6-2 or TRBV6-3, the J call TRBJ2-7, with a tentative D call TRBD2 (6 bases). CDR1 MNHEY and CDR2 SVGEGT come from the germline V gene. Trimming took off 2 bases at V and 3 bases at J, with 14 bases between the two ends. The CDR3 spans 15 residues. Here the CDR3 reads CASSYPHGTYYEQYF. CDR3 nucleotides: TGTGCCAGCAGTTACCCTCACGGGACTTACTACGAGCAGTACTTC.

This clonotype was picked up a small number of times. The V and J genes are TRBV20-1 and TRBJ2-7, with a weak D call TRBD1 (6 bases). CDR3 length equals 14 residues. V lost 1 base and J 3 bases, leaving 13 bases between the germline ends. The germline V gene has CDR1 DFQATT and CDR2 SNEGSKA (reference sequence). CDR3 coding DNA: TGCAGTGCTAGAGCCGGGACACTTAACTACGAGCAGTACTTC. Its translation: CSARAGTLNYEQYF.

This clonotype came up a few times. The genes are TRBV6-2 or TRBV6-3 and TRBJ1-1, with 8 bases lining up with TRBD1. CDR1 is MNHEY, CDR2 SVGEGT, per germline. Trimming removed 0 bases from V and 7 bases from J; junction bases left unmatched: 13. The CDR3 loop spans 17 amino acids. The CDR3 bases are TGTGCCAGCAGTTACTCATCGCCCCGGACAGGGAAGGGTGAAGCTTTCTTT. Encoded protein: CASSYSSPRTGKGEAFF.

This chain links TRBV19 with TRBJ2-7, with D possibly called TRBD1 or TRBD2 (5 bases each). The germline CDR1 and CDR2 sequences are LNHDA and SQIVND (reference sequence). This CDR3 has 14 residues. V was cut by 6 bases and J by 2 bases, with 14 bases left in between. CDR3 sequence (DNA): TGTGCCAGTAGCGGGGACGGGTGGACCTACGAGCAGTACTTC. It codes for CASSGDGWTYEQYF. The variable domain in full, completed from reference TRBV19 and TRBJ2-7, reads DGGITQSPKYLFRKEGQNVTLSCEQNLNHDAMYWYRQDPGQGLRLIYYSQIVNDFQKGDIAEGYSVSREKKESFPLTVTSAQKNPTAFYLCASSGDGWTYEQYFGPGTRLTVT.

In this sample, this clonotype turned up a few times. V and J are TRBV6-1 and TRBJ2-7; 7 bases match TRBD2. Germline CDR1 and CDR2: MNHNS and SASEGT. The CDR3 contains 16 residues. J was trimmed by 3 bases and V by 7 bases; bases with no gene match: 15. In DNA form, the CDR3 reads TGTGCCAGCACCAAGAAATCTCTTGCGGGGGACTACGAGCAGTACTTC. This sequence encodes CASTKKSLAGDYEQYF.

This clonotype was detected ten times or more. The chain employs TRBV28 and TRBJ2-7, with 7 bases identical to TRBD2. The germline CDR1 and CDR2 sequences are MDHEN and SYDVKM. This CDR3 is built from 14 residues. The trim removed 4 bases at V and 6 bases at J, leaving 9 bases unmatched. The CDR3 region has the DNA TGTGCCAGCAGTTCTCTTGGGAGGGCCGGCGAGCAGTACTTC. Protein sequence: CASSSLGRAGEQYF.

At least ten counts were recorded for this clonotype. The chain is built from TRBV19 and TRBJ1-1, with D unclear. The CDR3 is 12 residues long. The germline V gene encodes CDR1 LNHDA and CDR2 SQIVND (reference sequence). Trimming pared 7 bases from V and 1 base from J, leaving 7 bases between. The CDR3 reads CASNGENTEAFF. In DNA form, the CDR3 reads TGTGCCAGTAATGGGGAGAACACTGAAGCTTTCTTT.

This clonotype came up many times. The chain has TRBV27 and TRBJ2-5; 11 bases match TRBD2. Germline V gene lookup returns CDR1 MNHEY and CDR2 SMNVEV (reference sequence). The length of the CDR3 is 17 residues. J lost 7 bases, V lost 5 bases, and 15 bases had no gene match. As DNA, the CDR3 is TGTGCCAGCAGTCCCCAGCCATCTAGCGGGAGGTGGGGGACCCAGTACTTC. Protein: CASSPQPSSGRWGTQYF.

This clonotype was seen ten or more times. The genes are TRBV29-1 and TRBJ1-2, with D unresolved. V shed 7 bases and J shed 4 bases, with 16 bases lying between them. The CDR3 contains 13 residues. Germline V gives CDR1 SQVTM, CDR2 ANQGSEA. The CDR3 coding sequence is TGCAGCGCCTACAAGGAGTCAGGCTATGGCTACACCTTC. Its translation: CSAYKESGYGYTF.

V is TRBV7-9 and J is TRBJ2-7; no definite D call. This CDR3 spans 16 amino acids. Looked up from germline, CDR1 is SEHNR and CDR2 is FQNEAQ (reference sequence). Trimming cost V 5 bases and J 2 bases, with 19 bases left between them. The CDR3 sequence: CASSQDPASTAYEQYF. CDR3 DNA sequence: TGTGCCAGCAGCCAAGATCCGGCCTCCACCGCCTACGAGCAGTACTTC.

A remark on this clonotype: This may be a read error, as it is one base from a much larger clone. This chain links TRBV24-1 with TRBJ2-5; possible D gene TRBD2, 5 bases. This CDR3 is built from 16 residues. V was pared by 5 bases and J by 2 bases, with 17 bases between. The V gene's germline CDR1 is KGHDR and CDR2 SFDVKD. As DNA, the CDR3 is TGTGCCACCAGTGGTTCCACCCCGGGGTTTCAAGAGACCCAGTACTTC. Translated, it gives CATSGSTPGFQETQYF.

The chain recombines TRBV29-1 with TRBJ1-2, with D tentatively TRBD1 (5 bases). V was cut by 5 bases and J by 1 base, with 14 bases left in between. Germline V gene lookup returns CDR1 SQVTM and CDR2 ANQGSEA. The CDR3 length is 14 residues. DNA for the CDR3: TGCAGCGTTAGAGACAGTCGGGATAACTATGGCTACACCTTC. Protein product: CSVRDSRDNYGYTF.